This T cell receptor (beta chain) was observed in a study of CD8 T cells in Susac syndrome. CD8+ and CD4+ T cells taken from blood had their TCR beta sequenced. Findings and caveats of the study: The study admitted that it had a relatively small number of individuals in its TCR sequencing and HLA analysis.

Random hexamers served to reverse transcribe roughly 0.5 to 1 ug RNA. A multiplex approach, immunoSEQ multiplex PCR, amplified TCR beta CDR3 across 54 Vbeta and 13 Jbeta. TCRdb ran MiXCR on the immunoSEQ multiplex PCR reads and lists one entry per CDR3 protein. The sample has about 300,000 distinct CDR3 sequences, 90% to 95% seen once. Regarding this clonotype: Its antigen remains unknown.

The source material was CD4+ T cells from PBMCs. The TCR comes from a human donor with multiple sclerosis.

The CDR3 region has the DNA TGTGCCAGCGTACCGACCCCGGTGGGTACGCAGTATTTT. Its translation: CASVPTPVGTQYF. V and J are TRBV6-6 and TRBJ2-3; D is ambiguous. V lost 8 bases and J lost 8, with 17 bases in between. Germline V gene data show CDR1 as MNHNY and CDR2 as SVGAGI (reference sequence). The CDR3 totals 13 residues.